A single sample is the source of the 15 T cell receptor beta chains below, sequenced in a study of cytomegalovirus exposure and HLA in healthy donors. The primer mix had 60 Vbeta and 13 Jbeta primers. TCRdb keeps only in-frame clones here, not all; method: immunoSEQ multiplex PCR. The table records 150,000 to 200,000 clones, roughly 72% of them present only once. Sequencing was carried out using PBMCs. Every receptor here comes from a man aged 35 to 55 in good health and CMV-seropositive.

This chain uses TRBV7-9 with TRBJ1-2; a possible D gene is TRBD1 (5 bases). CDR3 length equals 13 residues. Germline lookup yields CDR1 SEHNR and CDR2 FQNEAQ (reference sequence). Trimming shortened V by 0 bases and J by 9 bases, and 11 bases separated the two germline ends. The CDR3 sequence is CASSLAAGNSYTF. The CDR3 DNA follows: TGTGCCAGCAGCTTAGCGGCAGGGAATAGCTACACCTTC. Variable domain in full (rest from reference TRBV7-9 and TRBJ1-2): DTGVSQNPRHKITKRGQNVTFRCDPISEHNRLYWYRQTLGQGPEFLTYFQNEAQLEKSRLLSDRFSAERPKGSFSTLEIQRTEQGDSAMYLCASSLAAGNSYTFGSGTRLTVV.

The chain links TRBV19 to TRBJ1-2; 8 bases are shared with TRBD1. V shed 7 bases, J shed 8 bases, and the junction held 9 bases outside the gene matches. CDR1 and CDR2 from the germline V gene are LNHDA and SQIVND (reference sequence). The CDR3 covers 13 residues. CDR3 loop: CASTTGQGFGYTF. CDR3 in DNA: TGTGCCAGTACCACCGGACAGGGATTCGGCTACACCTTC. Combining the CDR3 with reference TRBV19 and TRBJ1-2 gives the whole variable domain DGGITQSPKYLFRKEGQNVTLSCEQNLNHDAMYWYRQDPGQGLRLIYYSQIVNDFQKGDIAEGYSVSREKKESFPLTVTSAQKNPTAFYLCASTTGQGFGYTFGSGTRLTVV.

V and J are TRBV27 and TRBJ2-1, with 10 bases lining up with TRBD1. CDR1 MNHEY and CDR2 SMNVEV come from the germline V gene (reference sequence). This CDR3 is 15 amino acids long. With 2 bases clipped from V and 7 bases from J, the junction kept 5 bases outside the gene matches. CDR3 in amino acids: CASSLRDRGRNEQFF. DNA for the CDR3: TGTGCCAGCAGTTTACGGGACAGGGGAAGGAATGAGCAGTTCTTC.

This rearrangement joins TRBV12-5 to TRBJ1-2, with 11 bases identical to TRBD1. Per the germline V gene, CDR1 is LGHNT and CDR2 is FRNRAP. Trimming cost V 1 base and J 10 bases; bases outside gene matches: 2. This CDR3 contains 13 residues. The CDR3 DNA follows: TGTGCTAGTGGTTTGGACGGACAGGGGGCCTACACCTTC. Translation gives CASGLDGQGAYTF.

The table lists this clone with a count of one. The gene calls are TRBV15 and TRBJ1-5; 7 bases align to TRBD1. Germline V gene lookup returns CDR1 LNHNV and CDR2 YYDKDF (reference sequence). Unmatched junction bases numbered 11, after V lost 5 bases and J lost 7 bases. This CDR3 has 15 amino acids. The CDR3 is CATSSGTATGQPQHF. CDR3 DNA sequence: TGTGCCACCAGCTCCGGGACAGCAACGGGGCAGCCCCAGCATTTT.

Only one count was recorded for this clone. The chain couples TRBV6-6 to TRBJ2-5; 10 bases align to TRBD1. Germline loops: CDR1 MNHNY, CDR2 SVGAGI (reference sequence). The CDR3 contains 15 residues. Trimming removed 5 bases from V and 5 bases from J; junction bases left unmatched: 8. The DNA for the CDR3 is TGTGCCAGCAGTGATCAGACAGGGGGCCTGGAGACCCAGTACTTC. Amino acid sequence: CASSDQTGGLETQYF.

This chain joins TRBV9 and TRBJ1-3; 7 bases map to TRBD1. J gave up 0 bases and V 4 bases, and 7 bases lay outside the gene matches. The CDR3 extends over 16 amino acids. Germline CDR1 and CDR2: SGDLS and YYNGEE. CDR3 in DNA: TGTGCCAGCAGCCCCCGACAGGGAAGCTCTGGAAACACCATATATTTT. Translated, it gives CASSPRQGSSGNTIYF.

The chain is built from TRBV7-6 and TRBJ1-2; TRBD1 aligns across 10 bases. CDR3 length: 16 residues. Trimming took 2 bases from V and 6 from J; bases not matched to a gene: 9. Germline V lookup: CDR1 SGHVS, CDR2 FNYEAQ. In nucleotides, the CDR3 is TGTGCCAGCAGCTTAACGGACAGGGGGGTTTTGGATGGCTACACCTTC. As protein: CASSLTDRGVLDGYTF.

The rearrangement links TRBV7-2 to TRBJ1-1; D is ambiguous. The CDR3 length is 11 residues. Germline V lookup: CDR1 SGHTA, CDR2 FQGNSA. V was trimmed by 4 bases and J by 5 bases, leaving 5 bases between them. CDR3 residues: CASSWATEAFF. CDR3 nucleotides: TGTGCCAGCAGCTGGGCGACTGAAGCTTTCTTT. Full variable domain (rest looked up from reference TRBV7-2 and TRBJ1-1): GAGVSQSPSNKVTEKGKDVELRCDPISGHTALYWYRQSLGQGLEFLIYFQGNSAPDKSGLPSDRFSAERTGGSVSTLTIQRTQQEDSAVYLCASSWATEAFFGQGTRLTVV.

The chain employs TRBV4-3 and TRBJ2-6; 7 bases match TRBD2. Germline V gene sequence: CDR1 LGHNA, CDR2 YSLEER. The CDR3 has 16 residues. The trim removed 1 base at V and 0 bases at J, leaving 0 bases unmatched. This chain's CDR3 is CASSQGGGSGANVLTF. The CDR3 nucleotides read TGCGCCAGCAGCCAAGGGGGGGGCTCTGGGGCCAACGTCCTGACTTTC.

The J gene is TRBJ1-1, the V gene TRBV10-3; D remains unclear. The CDR3 runs 15 residues. CDR1 and CDR2 (germline): ENHRY, SYGVKD. With 0 bases removed from V and 7 bases from J, the gap between germline ends came to 15 bases. For the CDR3, the DNA is TGTGCCATCAGTGAGTCGACGAGGGTTACGTATGAAGCTTTCTTT. It encodes CAISESTRVTYEAFF.

This clone was observed a few times. The chain links TRBV19 to TRBJ2-7; a possible D gene is TRBD1 (6 bases). The germline V gene has CDR1 LNHDA and CDR2 SQIVND (reference sequence). V was clipped by 6 bases and J by 1 base, with 16 bases between them. The CDR3 consists of 15 residues. Here the CDR3 reads CASRTHGTPSYEQYF. CDR3 nucleotides: TGTGCCAGTAGGACCCACGGGACACCATCCTACGAGCAGTACTTC.

This sequence joins TRBV7-2 and TRBJ2-5; 9 bases align to TRBD2. The last part of the DNA fits TRBJ2-7 better; the J call may be wrong. This CDR3 has 15 amino acids. Germline CDR1 SGHTA, CDR2 FQGNSA. The CDR3 DNA reads as TGTGCCAGCAGCTTAAGGGGCGGGGGGGGTTACGAGCAGTACTTC. The encoded protein is CASSLRGGGGYEQYF.

The CDR3 here is CAWSEEQGAGQPQHF. In DNA form, the CDR3 reads TGTGCCTGGAGTGAGGAACAGGGGGCCGGTCAGCCCCAGCATTTT. The rearrangement uses TRBV30 and TRBJ1-5; 9 nucleotides line up with TRBD1. The V segment lost 1 base and the J segment 6 bases; nucleotides outside the gene matches: 7. CDR1 is GTSNPN, CDR2 SVGIG, per germline (reference sequence). The CDR3 has 15 amino acids.

The chain recombines TRBV6-5 with TRBJ2-5; 9 nucleotides line up with TRBD2. The CDR3 is 15 amino acids. Trimming took 2 bases from V and 5 from J; bases not matched to a gene: 6. CDR1 is MNHEY, CDR2 SVGAGI, per germline. The CDR3 bases are TGTGCCAGCAGTTACGGGGCGGGGGGGTGGGAGACCCAGTACTTC. Amino acid sequence: CASSYGAGGWETQYF.